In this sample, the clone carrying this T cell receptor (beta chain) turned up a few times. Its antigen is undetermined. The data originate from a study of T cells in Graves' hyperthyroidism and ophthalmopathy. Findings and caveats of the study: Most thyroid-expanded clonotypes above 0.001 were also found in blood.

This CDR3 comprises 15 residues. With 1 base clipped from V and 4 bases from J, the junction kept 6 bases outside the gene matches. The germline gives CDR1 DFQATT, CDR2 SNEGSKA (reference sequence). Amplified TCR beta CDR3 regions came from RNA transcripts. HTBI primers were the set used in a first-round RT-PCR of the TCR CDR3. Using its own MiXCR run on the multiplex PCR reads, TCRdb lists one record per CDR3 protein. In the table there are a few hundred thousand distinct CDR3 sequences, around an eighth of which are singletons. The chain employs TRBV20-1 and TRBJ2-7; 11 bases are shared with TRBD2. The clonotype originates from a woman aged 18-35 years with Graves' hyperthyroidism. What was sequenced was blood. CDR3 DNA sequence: TGCAGTGCTAGAGCCGGGACTAGCGGAGATTACGAGCAGTACTTC. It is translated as CSARAGTSGDYEQYF.